This T cell receptor beta chain was observed in a study of blood T cells in healthy people across ages. Through a sample-barcoded 5' primer and a J-beta primer mix, a second PCR was run for roughly 7 to 12 cycles. Via MiXCR, TCRdb re-called the 5' RACE reads, giving one row per CDR3 protein. This sample has around 900,000 distinct CDR3 sequences, with about 30% found just once. The CDR3 is 16 amino acids. The germline V gene encodes CDR1 SGHTA and CDR2 FQGNSA. Isolating PBMCs gave at least 6 million of these cells per sample. As to this clonotype: A much larger clone lies a single base off, so this may be a read error.

The sequencing sample was made of blood. The V and J genes are TRBV7-2 and TRBJ2-1, with D maybe TRBD1 (5 bases). This clonotype originated in a woman older than 75 in good health. For the CDR3, the DNA is TGTGCCAGCAGCTTAAGGACACTGCCCTCCTACAGTGAGCAGTTCTTC. Translation: CASSLRTLPSYSEQFF.